The clone carrying this T cell receptor beta chain was seen more than once but under ten times. Its antigen is currently unknown. A J-beta primer mix and a sample-barcoded 5' primer were used in a second PCR of about 6 to 12 cycles. One entry per CDR3 protein, called by TCRdb with MiXCR from the 5' RACE reads. The sample includes 1.5 million to 2 million distinct CDR3 sequences, 30% to 40% seen only once; the top ten take 23%. These data belong to a study of blood T cells in healthy people across ages. Study outcomes and limitations: Researchers judged that diversity estimates from one million T cells fell short of true values. TCR beta diversity per million T cells fell roughly linearly with age.

Germline V gene data show CDR1 as SGHVS and CDR2 as FQNEAQ. V lost 5 bases and J lost 0; bases outside the gene matches: 11. The CDR3 contains 18 residues. The clonotype was recovered from a human donor in good health. This chain joins TRBV7-8 and TRBJ1-4; 8 bases are a match to TRBD1. Sequencing was performed on blood. The CDR3 loop is CASSKGAGTGPTNEKLFF. DNA for the CDR3: TGTGCCAGCAGCAAGGGCGCCGGGACAGGTCCAACTAATGAAAAACTGTTTTTT.